Below are 22 T cell receptor beta chains sequenced from a single sample in a study of beta chain features in type 1 diabetes. Whole-study results and caveats: When Type 1 diabetes patients were examined, their TCRB CDR3s proved moderately but significantly shorter in all four CD4+ subsets.

Expressed TCRB transcripts got sequenced, as all isolated RNA was reverse transcribed. Some clones are missing from TCRdb's copy, which holds only in-frame ones; the method was immunoSEQ multiplex PCR. The top ten hold about 0.012% of the sample, which has more than 250,000 clones, roughly a quarter seen once. These receptors lack a known antigen. Specimen: naive CD4+ T cells from blood. The receptors come from a woman aged 25 to 39 with type 1 diabetes.

This clone was counted only a few times. The chain has TRBV29-1 and TRBJ1-1; 8 positions match TRBD1. Per the germline V gene, CDR1 is SQVTM and CDR2 is ANQGSEA. The ends lost 3 bases at V and 9 bases at J; junction bases unmatched: 6. This CDR3 comprises 12 residues. The CDR3 bases are TGCAGCGTTGATACGGGACAGGTGAAAGCTTTCTTT. This sequence encodes CSVDTGQVKAFF.

This clone has just a few counts. The sample holds other DNA sequences that translate to the same CDR3. The CDR3: CAWSTGVGYTF. The DNA of the CDR3 is TGTGCCTGGAGTACAGGGGTCGGCTACACCTTC. This sequence joins TRBV30 and TRBJ1-2; 7 bases align to TRBD1. The ends lost 2 bases at V and 8 bases at J; junction bases unmatched: 2. The germline V gene encodes CDR1 GTSNPN and CDR2 SVGIG (reference sequence). CDR3 length: 11 residues.

The chain carries TRBV2 and TRBJ2-6; D is ambiguous. The CDR3 is made up of 12 amino acids. Germline V gene sequence: CDR1 SNHLY, CDR2 FYNNEI. V was trimmed by 8 bases and J by 6 bases, leaving 8 bases between them. In DNA, the CDR3 is TGTGCCAGCCGGAGAGAGGCCAACGTCCTGACTTTC. Amino acids: CASRREANVLTF.

This clone was seen a handful of times. V gene TRBV7-9 combines with J gene TRBJ1-1; D is possibly TRBD1 (6 bases). V gave up 4 bases and J gave up 0 bases, with 12 bases separating them. This CDR3 has 15 residues. Germline assignment: CDR1 SEHNR and CDR2 FQNEAQ (reference sequence). CDR3 in amino acids: CASSWGRTVNTEAFF. For the CDR3, the DNA is TGTGCCAGCAGCTGGGGGCGGACGGTGAACACTGAAGCTTTCTTT.

The sample holds a few counts of this clone. This chain uses TRBV28 with TRBJ2-1; 11 nucleotides align to TRBD1. CDR3 length: 16 residues. The germline V gene encodes CDR1 MDHEN and CDR2 SYDVKM. Trimming took 2 bases from V and 7 from J; bases not matched to a gene: 7. The DNA of the CDR3 is TGTGCCAGCAGTTTACTCGGACAGGGGGCGAGTAATGAGCAGTTCTTC. It specifies CASSLLGQGASNEQFF.

The chain recombines TRBV25-1 with TRBJ2-1; maybe TRBD2 (6 bases). The CDR3 has 13 residues. The V end was cut by 6 bases, the J end by 15 bases, with 21 bases between. In germline, CDR1 is MGHDK, CDR2 SYGVNS. The CDR3, as DNA: TGTGCCAGCAGGGACGCGGGACTGCACACATGGTTCTTC. Its protein product is CASRDAGLHTWFF.

The gene calls are TRBV7-9 and TRBJ2-1, with 14 bases that match TRBD2. The CDR3 is 14 amino acids. Trimming cost V 8 bases and J 7 bases; bases outside gene matches: 4. The germline V gene encodes CDR1 SEHNR and CDR2 FQNEAQ (reference sequence). In DNA, the CDR3 is TGTGCCAGCGAGCGGACTAGCGGGAGGAATGAGCAGTTCTTC. Its translation: CASERTSGRNEQFF. The full variable domain, its missing parts supplied by reference TRBV7-9 and TRBJ2-1, is DTGVSQNPRHKITKRGQNVTFRCDPISEHNRLYWYRQTLGQGPEFLTYFQNEAQLEKSRLLSDRFSAERPKGSFSTLEIQRTEQGDSAMYLCASERTSGRNEQFFGPGTRLTVL.

The DNA of the CDR3 is TGTGCCAGCTCACCCTCCGAGCCACAGGGGGCTAGTCCGCAGTTCTTC. Translation: CASSPSEPQGASPQFF. This chain uses TRBV18 with TRBJ2-1, with 9 positions matching TRBD1. From germline, CDR1 is KGHSH and CDR2 LQKENI. The J segment lost 12 bases and the V segment lost 3 bases, leaving 15 bases of the junction unmatched. The CDR3 extends over 16 amino acids.

CDR3 residues: CAWSGVPSGRLLAKNIQYF. DNA of the CDR3: TGTGCCTGGAGTGGGGTCCCCAGCGGGAGGCTACTAGCCAAAAACATTCAGTACTTC. The J gene is TRBJ2-4, the V gene TRBV30; 9 nucleotides agree with TRBD2. The J segment lost 0 bases and the V segment lost 1 base, leaving 13 bases of the junction unmatched. CDR3 length: 19 residues. Germline-derived CDR1 and CDR2 are GTSNPN and SVGIG (reference sequence).

This chain joins TRBV9 and TRBJ2-7, with 7 bases aligning to TRBD1. CDR1 is SGDLS and CDR2 is YYNGEE in the germline V gene. The CDR3 consists of 13 residues. V lost 3 bases to trimming and J lost 3 bases; unmatched junction nucleotides: 3. The CDR3 nucleotides are TGTGCCAGCAGCGAGAGACAGGGCTACGAGCAGTACTTC. It translates to CASSERQGYEQYF.

The rearrangement uses TRBV2 and TRBJ2-7, with D possibly being TRBD2 (6 bases). CDR3 size: 15 residues. CDR1 and CDR2 (germline): SNHLY, FYNNEI. Trimming cost V 4 bases and J 4 bases, with 17 bases left between them. The CDR3 nucleotides are TGTGCCAGCAGTGTATCCAGGGCGCGGGAATACGAGCAGTACTTC. It is translated as CASSVSRAREYEQYF.

This clone has only a few counts. The V gene is TRBV7-3, the J gene TRBJ1-1, with D maybe TRBD1 (5 bases). Germline loops: CDR1 SGHTA, CDR2 FQGTGA. With 2 bases removed from V and 4 bases from J, the gap between germline ends came to 8 bases. This CDR3 is built from 13 residues. CDR3 sequence (DNA): TGTGCCAGCAGCTTAGGCGGGGGCACTGAAGCTTTCTTT. It encodes CASSLGGGTEAFF.

This clone has more than one count but fewer than ten. The rearrangement uses TRBV28 and TRBJ2-7, with 11 bases aligning to TRBD2. The trim removed 3 bases at V and 3 bases at J, leaving 7 bases unmatched. The CDR3 runs to 16 residues. Germline V CDR1 and CDR2: MDHEN, SYDVKM. The CDR3 region is CASSLTSGTSFYEQYF. The CDR3 DNA reads TGTGCCAGCAGTTTGACTAGCGGGACTTCCTTCTACGAGCAGTACTTC.

The rearrangement uses TRBV5-1 and TRBJ2-7; 7 bases match TRBD1. Germline-derived CDR1 and CDR2 are SGHRS and YFSETQ. The V segment lost 6 bases and the J segment 2 bases; nucleotides outside the gene matches: 11. The CDR3 is 15 residues long. The CDR3 protein is CASTRDRASAYEQYF. The CDR3 coding sequence is TGCGCCAGCACCCGAGACAGGGCCTCAGCCTACGAGCAGTACTTC.

This clone appeared a few times. The V call is TRBV30, the J call TRBJ2-1, with 7 bases aligning to TRBD2. The V segment lost 8 bases and the J segment 0 bases; nucleotides outside the gene matches: 7. Germline CDR1 reads GTSNPN; CDR2 reads SVGIG (reference sequence). This CDR3 region has 14 residues. The CDR3 nucleotides are TGTGCCCGGTCCACTAGCGCCTCCTACAATGAGCAGTTCTTC. It yields the protein CARSTSASYNEQFF. Full variable domain (outside the CDR3, taken from reference TRBV30 and TRBJ2-1): SQTIHQWPATLVQPVGSPLSLECTVEGTSNPNLYWYRQAAGRGLQLLFYSVGIGQISSEVPQNLSASRPQDRQFILSSKKLLLSDSGFYLCARSTSASYNEQFFGPGTRLTVL.

This clone was counted only a few times. The chain links TRBV6-6 to TRBJ2-5; TRBD2 aligns across 9 bases. The V and J ends lost 6 bases and 2 bases, in that order; junction bases with no gene match: 4. Per germline, CDR1 MNHNY and CDR2 SVGAGI (reference sequence). The CDR3 contains 14 residues. CDR3 nucleotides: TGTGCCAGCAGCCCGGCGGGGGGGCAAGAGACCCAGTACTTC. Translation: CASSPAGGQETQYF.

The chain joins TRBV18 to TRBJ2-7; D might be TRBD1 (5 bases). Germline lookup yields CDR1 KGHSH and CDR2 LQKENI. V lost 3 bases to trimming and J lost 2 bases, with 11 bases between them. The CDR3 consists of 14 residues. The CDR3 sequence: CASSPSGKPYEQYF. CDR3 DNA: TGTGCCAGCTCACCCTCAGGGAAACCCTACGAGCAGTACTTC.

This clone turned up a few times. V gene TRBV29-1 combines with J gene TRBJ1-2; D call uncertain. The germline V gene encodes CDR1 SQVTM and CDR2 ANQGSEA. V was shortened by 2 bases and J by 10 bases, with 11 bases between the two germline ends. The CDR3 sequence is 11 residues long. CDR3 sequence: CSVERGIFYTF. The CDR3 DNA follows: TGCAGCGTTGAACGGGGAATCTTCTACACCTTC.

The genes are TRBV7-3 and TRBJ2-5; tentatively, D is TRBD2 (5 bases). This CDR3 has 14 residues. V was trimmed by 5 bases and J by 3 bases, leaving 13 bases between them. Looked up from germline, CDR1 is SGHTA and CDR2 is FQGTGA. The CDR3 nucleotides are TGTGCCAGCAGCCACGGGAATGAGAAAGAGACCCAGTACTTC. Protein product: CASSHGNEKETQYF.

The rearrangement links TRBV2 to TRBJ1-1, with 7 bases aligning to TRBD1. CDR1 is SNHLY, CDR2 FYNNEI, per germline. CDR3 length equals 13 residues. V trimming: 4 bases; J trimming: 1 base; junction bases outside the gene matches: 0. As DNA, the CDR3 is TGTGCCAGCAGTGGGGACAGGAACACTGAAGCTTTCTTT. Encoded protein: CASSGDRNTEAFF.

The chain carries TRBV29-1 and TRBJ1-2, with D maybe TRBD1 (5 bases). Trimming left V 4 bases short and J 7 bases short, with 13 bases between. This CDR3 has 12 residues. Germline CDR1 and CDR2: SQVTM and ANQGSEA. CDR3 region: CSVVQVRLGYTF. DNA for the CDR3: TGCAGCGTTGTACAGGTCCGTCTTGGCTACACCTTC.

The chain couples TRBV18 to TRBJ2-2; D might be TRBD1 (6 bases). Per the germline V gene, CDR1 is KGHSH and CDR2 is LQKENI. V lost 3 bases and J lost 1, with 9 bases in between. The CDR3 covers 15 residues. The CDR3, as DNA: TGTGCCAGCTCACCCCGACAGGAGAACACCGGGGAGCTGTTTTTT. It translates to CASSPRQENTGELFF.